This T cell receptor beta chain appears in the sequencing data of a study of CD8 T cells in Susac syndrome. The authors carried out high-throughput sequencing of TCR beta. They applied it to CD8+ and CD4+ T cells obtained from blood. The recently defined diagnostic criteria for definite or probable disease were met by the Susac syndrome patients. Whole-study results and caveats: CD8+ clones in Susac expanded most in TEMRA cells and active patients.

The CDR3 is 14 residues long. J lost 8 bases, V lost 6 bases, and 9 bases had no gene match. Germline loops: CDR1 MNHEY, CDR2 SMNVEV (reference sequence). About this clonotype itself: No antigen is known for it.

The RNA, about 0.45 to 1 ug, was put through reverse transcription using random hexamers. Amplification of the TCR beta CDR3 was carried out by immunoSEQ multiplex PCR, which spanned a total of 54 Vbeta and 13 Jbeta segments. Via MiXCR, TCRdb re-called the immunoSEQ multiplex PCR reads, giving one row per CDR3 protein. The sample has roughly 80,000 distinct CDR3 sequences, approximately 93% seen once. The origin of this receptor is a human donor with Susac syndrome. The J gene is TRBJ1-4, the V gene TRBV27; TRBD1 aligns across 7 bases. The sample taken for sequencing was CD8+ T cells from PBMCs. For the CDR3, the DNA is TGTGCCAGCAGCGGGGACAGAGCTAGAGAAAAACTGTTTTTT. This sequence encodes CASSGDRAREKLFF.